This T cell receptor beta chain came from a study of shared clonotypes between healthy human individuals. Study summary: Each donor's CD4 naive and CD4 memory cells filled three plates apiece, CD8 naive two, and CD8 memory one.

Comments on this clone: Its antigen is still unknown.

All participating donors were Caucasian adults from Nashville, Tennessee. Study conclusions and caveats: Larger estimated richness was generally recorded for naive subsets relative to memory subsets.

The protocol was immunoSEQ multiplex PCR, while the TCRdb copy is restricted to in-frame clones and leaves out a portion. The sample lists some 1 million clones, roughly 70% seen once, with about 1.5% in the top ten. CDR3 length equals 17 residues. V shed 0 bases, J shed 5 bases, and the junction held 8 bases outside the gene matches. Germline V gene sequence: CDR1 LGHNA, CDR2 YSLEER. The source material was memory CD4+ T cells sorted from blood. The subset denotes: CD45RA-negative fraction. The sequence was obtained from a man younger than 35 in good health. V usage is TRBV4-3 and J usage is TRBJ2-5, with TRBD2 matching over 11 bases. The CDR3 DNA sequence: TGCGCCAGCAGCCAAGATTACTCTAGCGGGGGGCCGGAGACCCAGTACTTC. This translates into CASSQDYSSGGPETQYF.